This entry concerns a single T cell receptor (beta chain). Its antigen is as yet unknown. Genomic DNA served as template for TCR beta VDJ and CDR3 profiling. TCRdb called the reads again in MiXCR, with one record for every CDR3 protein. The table includes 400,000 to 450,000 distinct CDR3 sequences, 65% to 75% detected once. These data belong to a study of CD8+CD57+ T cells in acquired aplastic anemia. About the research overall: Sorted cells (CD4+ and CD8+) yielded DNA amounts that averaged around 3.5 ug. Researchers reported that healthy donors averaged about 10 million reads for CD4+ cells.

Regarding the study as a whole: Overlap between patients and controls comprised almost 30 CD8+ CDR3 sequences.

Unmatched junction bases numbered 3, after V lost 1 base and J lost 2 bases. CDR1 SEHNR and CDR2 FQNEAQ come from the germline V gene (reference sequence). The CDR3 has 15 amino acids. This chain uses TRBV7-9 with TRBJ2-7; 9 bases are a match to TRBD1. This clonotype was sampled from a human donor in good health, serving as a control. Sequenced: sorted CD4+, CD8+, or CD8+CD57+ T cells (not recorded which) from PBMCs. CDR3 bases: TGTGCCAGCAGCTTAGTTGGGACAGGGACCTACGAGCAGTACTTC. It is translated as CASSLVGTGTYEQYF. Looking up the rest from reference TRBV7-9 and TRBJ2-7 gives the full variable domain: DTGVSQNPRHKITKRGQNVTFRCDPISEHNRLYWYRQTLGQGPEFLTYFQNEAQLEKSRLLSDRFSAERPKGSFSTLEIQRTEQGDSAMYLCASSLVGTGTYEQYFGPGTRLTVT.